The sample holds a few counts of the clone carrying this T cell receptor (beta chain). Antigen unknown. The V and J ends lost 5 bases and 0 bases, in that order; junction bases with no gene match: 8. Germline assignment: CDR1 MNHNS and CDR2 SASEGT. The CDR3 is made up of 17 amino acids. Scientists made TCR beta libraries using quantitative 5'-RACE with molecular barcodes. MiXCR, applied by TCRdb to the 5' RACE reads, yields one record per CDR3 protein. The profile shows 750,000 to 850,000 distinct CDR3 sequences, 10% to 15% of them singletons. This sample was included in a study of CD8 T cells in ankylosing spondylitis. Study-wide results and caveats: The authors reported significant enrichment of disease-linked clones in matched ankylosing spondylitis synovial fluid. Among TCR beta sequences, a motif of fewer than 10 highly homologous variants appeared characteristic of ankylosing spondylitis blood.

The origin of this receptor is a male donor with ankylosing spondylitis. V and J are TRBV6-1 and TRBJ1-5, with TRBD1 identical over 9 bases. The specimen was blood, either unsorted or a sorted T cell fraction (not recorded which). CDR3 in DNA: TGTGCCAGCAGTAGGGACAGGGATATATATAGCAATCAGCCCCAGCATTTT. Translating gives CASSRDRDIYSNQPQHF.